These T cell receptor beta chains were read from a single sample in a study of cytotoxic CD8 clonotypes in ibrutinib-treated CLL. Assay used: immunoSEQ multiplex PCR; TCRdb lists only in-frame clones, some missing. The data hold about 310,000 clones, with roughly 85% observed a single time. This specimen consisted of PBMCs, obtained before ibrutinib treatment. These TCRs come from a human donor with chronic lymphocytic leukemia. The CDR3 runs from the conserved cysteine through the conserved F or W. A D gene is named only where the DNA matches it firmly. Clone size is not always given. Where it is, it says once, few, many or a class for expanded clones.

J | V | D | size | CDR3 | DNA
TRBJ2-7 | TRBV28 | . | . | CASSLPGQHYEQYF | TGTGCCAGCAGTTTGCCCGGACAGCACTACGAGCAGTACTTC
TRBJ2-2 | TRBV4-3 | TRBD2 | . | CASSQEFYQGLAGTVGELFF | TGCGCCAGCAGCCAAGAGTTTTACCAGGGGCTAGCGGGAACTGTCGGGGAGCTGTTTTTT
TRBJ1-2 | TRBV28 | . | many | CASSAGGKAASSGYTF | TGTGCCAGCAGTGCCGGGGGGAAGGCCGCTTCTTCTGGCTACACCTTC
TRBJ2-7 | TRBV7-8 | TRBD1 | . | CASSPNRQGRDEQYF | TGTGCCAGCAGCCCAAATAGACAGGGACGCGACGAGCAGTACTTC
TRBJ2-7 | TRBV15 | . | . | CATSRDITRVSYEQYF | TGTGCCACCAGCAGAGATATTACGCGCGTCTCCTACGAGCAGTACTTC
TRBJ2-7 | TRBV18 | . | . | CASSPPSGSSYEQYF | TGTGCCAGCTCACCACCCAGCGGAAGCTCCTACGAGCAGTACTTC
TRBJ2-1 | TRBV27 | . | . | CASRIREAYNEQFF | TGTGCCAGCAGAATCAGGGAGGCCTACAATGAGCAGTTCTTC
TRBJ2-3 | TRBV2 | TRBD2 | . | CASSDGGGGEYF | TGTGCCAGCAGTGACGGTGGCGGGGGGGAGTATTTT
TRBJ2-1 | TRBV7-2 | TRBD2 | . | CASSLEIAGVRNEQFF | TGTGCCAGCAGCTTAGAGATAGCGGGAGTGAGAAATGAGCAGTTCTTC
TRBJ1-1 | TRBV9 | . | . | CASSVDWDTLEAFF | TGTGCCAGCAGCGTAGATTGGGACACCCTAGAAGCTTTCTTT
TRBJ2-7 | TRBV11-2 | TRBD2 | . | CASSLDPGGGEQYF | TGTGCCAGCAGCTTAGACCCGGGAGGCGGTGAGCAGTACTTC
TRBJ2-5 | TRBV30 | TRBD2 | . | CARGTRTSGRIIPETQYF | TGTGCCCGGGGGACCCGGACTAGCGGGAGGATTATTCCAGAGACCCAGTACTTC
TRBJ2-5 | TRBV6-5 | . | . | CASSYTVQTQETQYF | TGTGCCAGCAGTTATACGGTACAGACTCAAGAGACCCAGTACTTC
TRBJ1-2 | TRBV19 | TRBD1 | once | CASSQDRGPNGYTF | TGTGCCAGTAGCCAGGACAGGGGGCCGAATGGCTACACCTTC
TRBJ1-1 | TRBV7-9 | . | . | CASSSRTVNTEAFF | TGTGCCAGCAGCTCCCGAACAGTAAACACTGAAGCTTTCTTT
TRBJ2-7 | TRBV28 | TRBD1 | . | CASSLGDRASYEQYF | TGTGCCAGCAGTTTGGGGGACAGGGCCTCCTACGAGCAGTACTTC
TRBJ1-5 | TRBV29-1 | . | . | CSVVTGDYSNQPQHF | TGCAGCGTTGTTACGGGGGACTATAGCAATCAGCCCCAGCATTTT
TRBJ1-2 | TRBV28 | . | . | CASRQEYGYTF | TGTGCCAGCAGACAGGAGTATGGCTACACCTTC
TRBJ2-4 | TRBV28 | TRBD2 | . | CASSRGDIQYF | TGTGCCAGCAGTCGGGGGGACATTCAGTACTTC
TRBJ2-7 | TRBV7-6 | . | . | CASSLGDEQYF | TGTGCCAGCAGCTTAGGCGACGAGCAGTACTTC
TRBJ2-2 | TRBV11-2 | TRBD1 | . | CASSLRTGGETGELFF | TGTGCCAGCAGCCTAAGGACAGGGGGCGAGACCGGGGAGCTGTTTTTT
TRBJ2-1 | TRBV5-4 | TRBD2 | once | CASSTREYGGDEQFF | TGTGCCAGCAGTACCAGGGAATATGGGGGGGATGAGCAGTTCTTC
TRBJ2-1 | TRBV7-3 | TRBD2 | . | CASSRGASGSNEQFF | TGTGCCAGCAGCCGCGGGGCTAGCGGGAGTAATGAGCAGTTCTTC
TRBJ2-7 | TRBV4-2 | . | . | CASSQVTGAREQYF | TGTGCCAGCAGCCAAGTCACGGGAGCAAGGGAGCAGTACTTC
TRBJ2-5 | TRBV10-3 | . | . | CAISATGLQETQYF | TGTGCCATCAGTGCGACAGGTCTTCAAGAGACCCAGTACTTC
TRBJ2-3 | TRBV18 | . | once | CASSPEELSTDTQYF | TGTGCCAGCTCACCTGAGGAGTTATCCACAGATACGCAGTATTTT
TRBJ2-1 | TRBV4-3 | . | . | CASSQDREWGYGQFF | TGCGCCAGCAGCCAAGATCGGGAGTGGGGGTACGGGCAGTTCTTC
TRBJ2-3 | TRBV28 | TRBD2 | . | CASSPRLAGDTQYF | TGTGCCAGCAGTCCTCGACTAGCGGGAGATACGCAGTATTTT
TRBJ2-6 | TRBV9 | TRBD1 | . | CASSVQGASGANVLTF | TGTGCCAGCAGCGTACAGGGGGCATCAGGGGCCAACGTCCTGACTTTC
TRBJ2-5 | TRBV28 | . | . | CASSELEETQYF | TGTGCCAGCAGCGAGCTCGAAGAGACCCAGTACTTC
TRBJ2-1 | TRBV27 | TRBD2 | . | CASTSLAGAYNEQFF | TGTGCCAGCACTTCTCTAGCGGGAGCCTACAATGAGCAGTTCTTC
TRBJ2-1 | TRBV19 | . | . | CASSQGADSYNEQFF | TGTGCCAGTAGCCAAGGGGCAGACTCCTACAATGAGCAGTTCTTC
TRBJ2-3 | TRBV7-3 | . | once | CASSSLGYLDTQYF | TGTGCCAGCAGCTCTTTGGGTTATTTGGATACGCAGTATTTT
TRBJ1-4 | TRBV6-5 | . | few | CASRMNPGDEKLFF | TGTGCCAGCAGAATGAACCCAGGAGATGAAAAACTGTTTTTT
TRBJ1-2 | TRBV2 | TRBD1 | . | CASKGTDPPYGYTF | TGTGCCAGCAAGGGGACAGATCCCCCATATGGCTACACCTTC
TRBJ1-5 | TRBV4-3 | . | . | CASSQDRQEGDQPQHF | TGCGCCAGCAGCCAAGATAGACAGGAAGGCGACCAGCCCCAGCATTTT
TRBJ1-1 | TRBV12-5 | . | once | CASGFPNTEAFF | TGTGCTAGTGGTTTCCCGAACACTGAAGCTTTCTTT
TRBJ2-3 | TRBV5-1 | TRBD2 | . | CASSLLAGGRGDTQYF | TGCGCCAGCAGCTTACTAGCGGGAGGGCGTGGAGATACGCAGTATTTT
TRBJ1-1 | TRBV7-6 | TRBD1 | . | CASSKGTGLYTEAFF | TGTGCCAGCAGCAAAGGGACAGGGCTCTACACTGAAGCTTTCTTT
TRBJ1-2 | TRBV9 | . | few | CASSVAGNYGYTF | TGTGCCAGCAGCGTAGCAGGGAACTATGGCTACACCTTC
TRBJ2-2 | TRBV5-1 | TRBD2 | few | CASSLTSGKDGELFF | TGCGCCAGCAGCTTGACTAGCGGGAAGGACGGGGAGCTGTTTTTT
TRBJ2-4 | TRBV19 | . | . | CASSIFQGGENIQYF | TGTGCCAGTAGTATTTTTCAGGGAGGAGAAAACATTCAGTACTTC
TRBJ1-2 | TRBV6-1 | . | . | CASTYGGRGLGYTF | TGTGCCAGCACCTACGGTGGACGAGGTCTAGGCTACACCTTC
TRBJ1-3 | TRBV7-9 | . | . | CASSLASGSGNTIYF | TGTGCCAGCAGCTTAGCGTCAGGGTCTGGAAACACCATATATTTT
TRBJ1-1 | TRBV14 | . | . | CASSPSGYTEAFF | TGTGCCAGCAGCCCAAGTGGGTACACTGAAGCTTTCTTT
TRBJ2-7 | TRBV18 | . | . | CASSPSGTDEQYF | TGTGCCAGCTCACCATCAGGGACGGACGAGCAGTACTTC
TRBJ2-1 | TRBV5-8 | . | . | CASSLPPPGVEQFF | TGTGCCAGCAGCTTGCCCCCCCCGGGAGTTGAGCAGTTCTTC
TRBJ2-5 | TRBV6-5 | . | . | CASGAVQETQYF | TGTGCCAGCGGAGCCGTTCAAGAGACCCAGTACTTC
TRBJ1-4 | TRBV7-2 | . | . | CASSLVLATNEKLFF | TGTGCCAGCAGCTTAGTTTTAGCAACTAATGAAAAACTGTTTTTT
TRBJ2-3 | TRBV4-3 | TRBD1 | . | CASSPLPTGGGLDTQYF | TGCGCCAGCAGCCCCTTACCCACAGGGGGCGGGTTAGATACGCAGTATTTT
TRBJ2-6 | TRBV21-1 | . | . | CASSTGYSGANVLTF | TGTGCCAGCAGCACCGGGTACTCTGGGGCCAACGTCCTGACTTTC
TRBJ2-7 | TRBV23-1 | TRBD2 | . | CASSPIPGLAGGPTYEQYF | TGCGCCAGCAGCCCCATTCCCGGACTAGCGGGAGGGCCTACCTACGAGCAGTACTTC
TRBJ2-1 | TRBV15 | . | . | CATSRDPRSYNEQFF | TGTGCCACCAGCAGAGATCCCCGCTCCTACAATGAGCAGTTCTTC
TRBJ2-5 | TRBV6-5 | . | . | CASRHIGQNQETQYF | TGTGCCAGCAGACATATAGGCCAAAACCAAGAGACCCAGTACTTC
TRBJ2-1 | TRBV7-6 | TRBD2 | . | CASSLVSSGYNEQFF | TGTGCCAGCAGCTTAGTGTCTAGCGGATACAATGAGCAGTTCTTC
TRBJ2-1 | TRBV5-1 | TRBD2 | few | CASGRRLAGGHNNEQFF | TGCGCCAGCGGCCGACGACTAGCGGGAGGGCACAACAATGAGCAGTTCTTC
TRBJ2-3 | TRBV27 | TRBD2 | . | CASSFQTSGRVVDTQYF | TGTGCCAGCAGTTTCCAGACTAGCGGGAGGGTGGTAGATACGCAGTATTTT